A single sample gave rise to the 4 T cell receptor beta chains below, sequenced in a study of shared clonotypes between healthy human individuals. The data were produced by immunoSEQ multiplex PCR, yet TCRdb's version contains in-frame clones alone and is incomplete. Among about 2.3 million clones listed, over 85% were seen once. The sample comprised naive CD4+ T cells from PBMCs. Noted subset: CD45RA+ positively selected. These TCRs come from a man aged 18 to 30 in good health. Some clones in this sample may be carry-over from other donors' samples.

DNA of the CDR3: TGTGCCAGTGAGGGTCTCGGCGGGAGTGTCACCGGGGAGCTGTTTTTT. Its protein product is CASEGLGGSVTGELFF. The chain is built from TRBV7-8 and TRBJ2-2; TRBD2 matches at 7 bases. Germline CDR1 SGHVS, CDR2 FQNEAQ. Losses at the gene ends were 9 bases for V and 4 bases for J; bases not matched to a gene: 14. CDR3 length: 16 amino acids.

This sequence joins TRBV29-1 and TRBJ2-1; D not certain. CDR1 and CDR2 (germline): SQVTM, ANQGSEA. The CDR3 is 13 amino acids. V was trimmed by 4 bases and J by 0 bases, leaving 7 bases between them. The CDR3 sequence: CSVAWSSYNEQFF. The CDR3 DNA reads TGCAGCGTTGCGTGGAGCTCCTACAATGAGCAGTTCTTC.

The rearrangement uses TRBV27 and TRBJ1-1; TRBD1 is a possible D gene (5 bases). The V gene lost 0 bases and the J gene lost 1 base, with 12 bases spanning the gap. Germline V gene lookup returns CDR1 MNHEY and CDR2 SMNVEV (reference sequence). The CDR3 has 16 residues. CDR3 nucleotide sequence: TGTGCCAGCAGTTTATCAGGGTTGAGGGGGAACACTGAAGCTTTCTTT. It specifies CASSLSGLRGNTEAFF.

This clone appeared a few times. The CDR3 protein is CASSRHLGPYEQYF. CDR3 coding DNA: TGTGCCAGCAGCCGACATCTTGGGCCCTACGAGCAGTACTTC. This chain uses TRBV7-9 with TRBJ2-7; no clear D gene. The CDR3 extends over 14 amino acids. V dropped 5 bases and J dropped 2 bases, with 13 bases sitting between them. Germline values: CDR1 SEHNR, CDR2 FQNEAQ (reference sequence).